These 28 T cell receptor beta chains were sequenced from one sample in a study of long-term antiretroviral therapy in people with HIV. The run of the v3.0 immunoSEQ assay was at survey level. Clones were sequenced by immunoSEQ multiplex PCR, and TCRdb holds only the in-frame ones, with some missing. The table includes 18,000 or so clones, around 78% detected once. This sample comprised unsorted PBMCs, obtained at the start of antiretroviral therapy, before treatment. The receptors originated from a woman aged 40 to 50 with HIV.

The chain is built from TRBV11-2 and TRBJ2-5, with D possibly being TRBD2 (5 bases). The germline gives CDR1 SGHAT, CDR2 FQNNGV. V gave up 5 bases and J gave up 3 bases, with 16 bases separating them. The CDR3 is 15 residues long. CDR3: CASSPYPRGKETQYF. As DNA, the CDR3 is TGTGCCAGCAGCCCTTACCCGAGAGGGAAAGAGACCCAGTACTTC.

The CDR3 here is CASMGQGYTEAFF. CDR3 nucleotides: TGTGCCAGCATGGGACAGGGTTACACTGAAGCTTTCTTT. The chain carries TRBV5-4 and TRBJ1-1, with 9 positions matching TRBD1. The junction had 3 bases not matched to a gene; V was cut back by 6 bases and J by 3 bases. This CDR3 region has 13 residues. Looked up from germline, CDR1 is SGHNT and CDR2 is YYREEE (reference sequence).

The chain uses TRBV5-1 and TRBJ2-7, with D possibly being TRBD1 or TRBD2 (6 bases each). The CDR3 runs to 15 residues. Germline CDR1 SGHRS, CDR2 YFSETQ. V shed 3 bases and J shed 2 bases, with 15 bases lying between them. CDR3 amino acids: CASSSGETGAYEQYF. The CDR3 DNA is TGCGCCAGCAGCTCGGGAGAGACAGGAGCCTACGAGCAGTACTTC. Drawing the rest from reference TRBV5-1 and TRBJ2-7, the complete variable domain is KAGVTQTPRYLIKTRGQQVTLSCSPISGHRSVSWYQQTPGQGLQFLFEYFSETQRNKGNFPGRFSGRQFSNSRSEMNVSTLELGDSALYLCASSSGETGAYEQYFGPGTRLTVT.

The rearrangement uses TRBV9 and TRBJ2-3; TRBD1 is a possible D gene (6 bases). Per the germline V gene, CDR1 is SGDLS and CDR2 is YYNGEE. V lost 0 bases and J lost 6, with 14 bases in between. The CDR3 spans 15 residues. The CDR3 protein is CASSVALRGADTQYF. CDR3 bases: TGTGCCAGCAGCGTAGCCCTCAGGGGAGCGGATACGCAGTATTTT. The entire variable domain, with the rest obtained from reference TRBV9 and TRBJ2-3, is as follows: DSGVTQTPKHLITATGQRVTLRCSPRSGDLSVYWYQQSLDQGLQFLIQYYNGEERAKGNILERFSAQQFPDLHSELNLSSLELGDSALYFCASSVALRGADTQYFGPGTRLTVL.

The chain uses TRBV28 and TRBJ2-2; D ambiguous. Germline CDR1 reads MDHEN; CDR2 reads SYDVKM. The V end lost 3 bases, the J end lost 3 bases, and 5 bases lay between the germline ends. The CDR3 sequence is 13 residues long. The CDR3 protein is CASSFQYTGELFF. The CDR3 region has the DNA TGTGCCAGCAGTTTTCAGTACACCGGGGAGCTGTTTTTT. The full variable domain, with the rest looked up from reference TRBV28 and TRBJ2-2, is DVKVTQSSRYLVKRTGEKVFLECVQDMDHENMFWYRQDPGLGLRLIYFSYDVKMKEKGDIPEGYSVSREKKERFSLILESASTNQTSMYLCASSFQYTGELFFGEGSRLTVL.

This clone was observed a handful of times. This chain links TRBV7-3 with TRBJ2-7; TRBD1 matches 8 bases. This CDR3 comprises 13 residues. Trimming at V came to 8 bases and at J to 5 bases, leaving 8 bases not matched to a gene. CDR1 SGHTA and CDR2 FQGTGA come from the germline V gene. CDR3 nucleotides: TGTGCCAGCGGAACAGGGGGTGCCCACGAGCAGTACTTC. Its protein product is CASGTGGAHEQYF.

The chain carries TRBV7-3 and TRBJ1-1; unclear D gene. CDR3 length: 13 residues. The V gene lost 3 bases and the J gene lost 1 base, with 6 bases spanning the gap. The germline V gene encodes CDR1 SGHTA and CDR2 FQGTGA. The CDR3 region is CASSLGRNTEAFF. In DNA form, the CDR3 reads TGTGCCAGCAGCTTGGGCAGGAACACTGAAGCTTTCTTT. Using reference TRBV7-3 and TRBJ1-1 for the parts outside the CDR3, the full variable domain is GAGVSQTPSNKVTEKGKYVELRCDPISGHTALYWYRQSLGQGPEFLIYFQGTGAADDSGLPNDRFFAVRPEGSVSTLKIQRTERGDSAVYLCASSLGRNTEAFFGQGTRLTVV.

This clone occurred a few times. The chain recombines TRBV4-1 with TRBJ2-7, with TRBD1 matching over 11 bases. The CDR3 runs 17 residues. Germline V gives CDR1 MGHRA, CDR2 YSYEKL. V lost 4 bases, J lost 1 base, and 9 bases stayed unmatched. The CDR3 spells CASSPIFWDRGSYEQYF. DNA for the CDR3: TGCGCCAGCAGCCCCATTTTTTGGGACAGGGGGTCCTACGAGCAGTACTTC.

This chain links TRBV12-5 with TRBJ1-1, with D unclear. CDR1 is LGHNT and CDR2 is FRNRAP in the germline V gene. The CDR3 runs to 13 residues. V lost 5 bases to trimming and J lost 2 bases, with 9 bases between them. Written as DNA, the CDR3 is TGTGCTAGTGGTGCGGGCCCTAACACTGAAGCTTTCTTT. Protein product: CASGAGPNTEAFF.

V and J are TRBV5-1 and TRBJ2-2; 7 bases fit TRBD2. V lost 4 bases, J lost 0 bases, and 3 bases stayed unmatched. The CDR3 spans 15 residues. Germline CDR1 SGHRS, CDR2 YFSETQ. CDR3: CASSREGTNTGELFF. CDR3 bases: TGCGCCAGCAGCAGGGAGGGGACGAACACCGGGGAGCTGTTTTTT.

This clone appeared once. The chain employs TRBV28 and TRBJ1-2; 8 positions match TRBD1. Trimming took 5 bases from V and 5 from J; bases not matched to a gene: 7. This CDR3 spans 14 amino acids. The germline gives CDR1 MDHEN, CDR2 SYDVKM. CDR3 region: CASSAYRQGYGYTF. The CDR3 nucleotides read TGTGCCAGCAGTGCCTACCGACAGGGGTATGGCTACACCTTC.

This chain joins TRBV27 and TRBJ2-5; the match to TRBD2 covers 11 bases. This CDR3 is built from 15 residues. The V and J ends lost 6 bases and 5 bases, in that order; junction bases with no gene match: 8. CDR1 is MNHEY, CDR2 SMNVEV, per germline (reference sequence). The CDR3, as DNA: TGTGCCAGCAGAACGATAGCGGGGGGGTGGGAGACCCAGTACTTC. Amino acid sequence: CASRTIAGGWETQYF.

This clone was observed a single time. The J gene is TRBJ2-3, the V gene TRBV7-8, with 16 nucleotides matching TRBD2. V lost 5 bases and J lost 2; bases outside the gene matches: 4. The CDR3 is 17 amino acids. CDR1 and CDR2 from the germline V gene are SGHVS and FQNEAQ. The CDR3 here is CASSPGTSGGATDTQYF. The DNA for the CDR3 is TGTGCCAGCAGCCCTGGGACTAGCGGGGGGGCCACAGATACGCAGTATTTT.

The chain uses TRBV7-9 and TRBJ2-7, with D possibly matching TRBD2 (7 bases). This CDR3 has 14 residues. V lost 8 bases and J 1 base, leaving 15 bases between the germline ends. Looked up from germline, CDR1 is SEHNR and CDR2 is FQNEAQ (reference sequence). CDR3 coding DNA: TGTGCCAGCTACCAAGGGGGGGTTTCCTACGAGCAGTACTTC. Its translation is CASYQGGVSYEQYF.

This clone was picked up one time. The V gene is TRBV7-9, the J gene TRBJ1-3; D gene uncertain. This CDR3 spans 19 amino acids. The germline gives CDR1 SEHNR, CDR2 FQNEAQ (reference sequence). V gave up 4 bases and J gave up 0 bases, with 22 bases separating them. CDR3 sequence: CASSSSEMRASYSGNTIYF. The CDR3 region has the DNA TGTGCCAGCAGCTCGTCGGAGATGAGGGCCTCCTACTCTGGAAACACCATATATTTT.

This chain links TRBV19 with TRBJ2-1; 7 bases agree with TRBD2. V shed 3 bases and J 3 bases; nucleotides not matched to a gene: 5. The germline V gene has CDR1 LNHDA and CDR2 SQIVND (reference sequence). The CDR3 covers 15 residues. The CDR3 protein is CASSIGGVNYNEQFF. CDR3 DNA: TGTGCCAGTAGTATTGGGGGGGTAAACTACAATGAGCAGTTCTTC.

The chain links TRBV28 to TRBJ2-7; the D gene is possibly TRBD1 (6 bases). The CDR3 runs to 15 residues. The V end was cut by 4 bases, the J end by 0 bases, with 13 bases between. CDR1 and CDR2 from the germline V gene are MDHEN and SYDVKM. For the CDR3, the DNA is TGTGCCAGCAGTTCACAGGGATCGGGCTCCTACGAGCAGTACTTC. Residues: CASSSQGSGSYEQYF.

The rearrangement uses TRBV18 and TRBJ2-3; the match to TRBD2 covers 10 bases. Germline V gives CDR1 KGHSH, CDR2 LQKENI. V lost 3 bases to trimming and J lost 3 bases; unmatched junction nucleotides: 6. CDR3 size: 16 residues. CDR3 region: CASSPSASGGTDTQYF. CDR3 bases: TGTGCCAGCTCACCCTCCGCTAGCGGGGGTACAGATACGCAGTATTTT.

This chain joins TRBV4-3 and TRBJ1-5; D ambiguous. Germline CDR1 and CDR2: LGHNA and YSLEER. The CDR3 consists of 18 residues. Between the trimmed V and J ends, which lost 0 bases and 2 bases, there was a span of 17 bases. The CDR3 nucleotides are TGCGCCAGCAGCCAAGATTCGCCACAAAAAAGGCGCAATCAGCCCCAGCATTTT. Encoded protein: CASSQDSPQKRRNQPQHF.

The chain is built from TRBV19 and TRBJ1-6; 7 bases map to TRBD1. The CDR3 loop spans 16 amino acids. Trimming took 5 bases from V and 7 from J; bases not matched to a gene: 11. The germline gives CDR1 LNHDA, CDR2 SQIVND (reference sequence). CDR3 protein: CASSPRPRTGNSPLHF. For the CDR3, the DNA is TGTGCCAGTAGTCCGCGCCCTCGGACAGGCAATTCACCCCTCCACTTT.

The chain joins TRBV6-1 to TRBJ1-2; 9 bases are a match to TRBD1. The CDR3 consists of 13 residues. V lost 3 bases and J lost 8; bases outside the gene matches: 4. Per germline, CDR1 MNHNS and CDR2 SASEGT. CDR3 loop: CASSEEGTGGYTF. CDR3 coding DNA: TGTGCCAGCAGTGAGGAGGGGACAGGGGGCTACACCTTC.

This clone was counted a single time. The chain has TRBV6-5 and TRBJ1-1, with D possibly being TRBD1 (6 bases). Looked up from germline, CDR1 is MNHEY and CDR2 is SVGAGI. The V and J ends lost 4 bases and 1 base respectively, with 10 bases between them. The length of the CDR3 is 14 residues. This chain's CDR3 is CASSWRQENTEAFF. The CDR3 DNA follows: TGTGCCAGCAGTTGGAGACAGGAGAACACTGAAGCTTTCTTT.

The CDR3 loop reads CASSFPTQYF. DNA of the CDR3: TGTGCCAGCAGTTTCCCTACGCAGTATTTT. The V gene is TRBV27, the J gene TRBJ2-3; D not resolved. With 3 bases removed from V and 8 bases from J, the gap between germline ends came to 3 bases. The CDR3 is 10 amino acids. Looked up from germline, CDR1 is MNHEY and CDR2 is SMNVEV (reference sequence).

The chain combines TRBV30 with TRBJ1-2; D call uncertain. V was pared by 2 bases and J by 4 bases, with 14 bases between. The CDR3 is made up of 14 amino acids. Germline-derived CDR1 and CDR2 are GTSNPN and SVGIG (reference sequence). CDR3 nucleotides: TGTGCCTGGAGTCCTGGACTGCTTGGCTATGGCTACACCTTC. Translation: CAWSPGLLGYGYTF.

This chain links TRBV4-1 with TRBJ1-1; D not certain. Trimming cost V 0 bases and J 5 bases, with 13 bases left between them. The CDR3 has 15 amino acids. Per the germline V gene, CDR1 is MGHRA and CDR2 is YSYEKL. The CDR3, as DNA: TGCGCCAGCAGCCAAGAATGGTTGGTGCGGACTGAAGCTTTCTTT. Translating it yields CASSQEWLVRTEAFF.

The chain uses TRBV11-2 and TRBJ2-3; no clear D gene. Per germline, CDR1 SGHAT and CDR2 FQNNGV. V shed 0 bases and J shed 4 bases, with 14 bases lying between them. This CDR3 has 16 amino acids. CDR3 bases: TGTGCCAGCAGCTTAGAGGCCACGGTAGGCCCAGATACGCAGTATTTT. Its translation is CASSLEATVGPDTQYF.

This clone was found a few times. This chain connects TRBV4-1 to TRBJ2-2; D call uncertain. Trimming left V 1 base short and J 0 bases short, with 6 bases between. The CDR3 is 15 amino acids. Germline-derived CDR1 and CDR2 are MGHRA and YSYEKL. CDR3 coding DNA: TGCGCCAGCAGCCAAGGCAGCGCGAACACCGGGGAGCTGTTTTTT. It specifies CASSQGSANTGELFF.

V is TRBV2 and J is TRBJ2-2, with 9 bases identical to TRBD1. The CDR3 runs to 20 residues. The germline gives CDR1 SNHLY, CDR2 FYNNEI. V shed 2 bases and J 5 bases; nucleotides not matched to a gene: 18. CDR3 residues: CASSERGGDRATGWTGELFF. In DNA form, the CDR3 reads TGTGCCAGCAGTGAAAGGGGGGGGGACAGGGCGACGGGGTGGACCGGGGAGCTGTTTTTT.